This T cell receptor (beta chain) was identified during a study of low-dose radiotherapy and immunotherapy resistance in tumors (dated by TCRdb to 2022 to 2024). A note on the overall study: Patients in Cohort 1 were given 0.5 Gy per fraction every 2 weeks, and the prescribed total PTV dose was 6.5 Gy. Every two weeks, patients got intravenous cyclophosphamide at 200 mg/m2, given one day ahead of each radiation and immunotherapy administration. Patients took aspirin 300 mg orally once daily for four cycles, starting on cycle 1 day 1. No randomization into treatment groups was done for the people taking part in the trial. In Cohort 2, 1 Gy per fraction was delivered every two weeks, for a total of 13 Gy over 26 weeks. Nivolumab was administered intravenously as a 240 mg flat dose every two weeks, and ipilimumab was administered intravenously at 1 mg/kg every six weeks. Eight patients were included in the translational analysis: three from the first dose cohort and the first five from the second dose cohort.

The germline V and J ends show losses of 3 bases and 0 bases respectively, and no gene match explains 3 bases of the junction. Inclusive of the bounding cysteine and phenylalanine, the CDR3 is 15 residues long. Here the CDR3 DNA is all that survives: 45 bases in frame from base 1. Superscript III and a set of TRAV- and TRBV-specific primers were used to synthesize first-strand cDNA, so that both TCRalpha and TCRbeta chains were covered. TCRs were amplified with Phusion for around 21 PCR cycles, with a constant-region primer paired with the adapter attached to the V primers. Isolated mRNA was amplified with the MessageAmp II aRNA Amplification Kit, using an approximately 17-hour in vitro transcription at 37°C. The Dynabeads mRNA DIRECT Purification Kit was used to isolate mRNA for TCR sequencing. Indexed Illumina adapters were added in a second Phusion PCR of 20 to 25 cycles, and the PCR products were purified with AMPure XP beads. Deep sequencing of TCRalpha and TCRbeta libraries was performed on an Illumina MiniSeq instrument. The authors' analysis ran thus. Using custom Perl scripts, TCR sequences encoding the same protein were pooled, out-of-frame sequences were removed, and the abundance of each clonotype was computed. The analysis excluded TCR sequences that were supported by just one read. Repertoire metrics included Shannon entropy, Gini index, clonality, richness, and frequency of TCRs shared between repertoires. The public reads were run again by TCRdb, first through fastp at Q25 and then through MiXCR, and only productive beta chains were kept. When rows share a CDR3 protein, they turn into one entry using the most common DNA and genes. TCRdb's processing, not the authors', yielded these V and J calls. This sample is represented by approximately 90,000 distinct CDR3 sequences; 9.4% of them were singletons. The ten largest clonotypes hold around 0.93% of the sample.

This clonotype has ten or more counts. Its antigen is unknown. Base qualities are missing; no much larger clone stands one base away. The time point label for this specimen denotes: before trial treatment. The donors came from RACIN, which was a single-arm phase I dose-escalation trial that paired nivolumab and ipilimumab with aspirin, low-dose cyclophosphamide and low-dose radiotherapy. Patients with advanced, TIL-negative solid tumors were considered eligible. This receptor was obtained from a male donor with prostate cancer. The chain is made from TRBV12-3 or TRBV12-4 and TRBJ2-7; 9 central bases correspond to TRBD2. Sequencing was performed on PBMCs, taken before treatment. The CDR3 region reads CASSFLAGSSYEQYF. The sequence in DNA is TGTGCCAGCAGTTTTCTAGCGGGAAGCTCCTACGAGCAGTACTTC.